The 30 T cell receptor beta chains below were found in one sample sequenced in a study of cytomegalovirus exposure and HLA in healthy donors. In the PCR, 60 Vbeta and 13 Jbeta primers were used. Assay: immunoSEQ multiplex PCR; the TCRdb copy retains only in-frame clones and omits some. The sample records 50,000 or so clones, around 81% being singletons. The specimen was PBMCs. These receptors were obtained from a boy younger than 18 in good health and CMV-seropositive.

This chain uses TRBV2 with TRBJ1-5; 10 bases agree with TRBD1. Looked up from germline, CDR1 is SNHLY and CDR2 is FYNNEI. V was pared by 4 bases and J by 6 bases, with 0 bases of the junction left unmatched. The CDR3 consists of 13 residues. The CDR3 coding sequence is TGTGCCAGCAGTGGGACAGGGGGTCAGCCCCAGCATTTT. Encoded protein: CASSGTGGQPQHF.

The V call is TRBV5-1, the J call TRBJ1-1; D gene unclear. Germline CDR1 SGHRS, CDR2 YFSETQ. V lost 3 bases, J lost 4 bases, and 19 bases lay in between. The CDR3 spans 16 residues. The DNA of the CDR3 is TGCGCCAGCAGCTCGCGGGCCGTGGTTTCTGTCACTGAAGCTTTCTTT. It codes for CASSSRAVVSVTEAFF.

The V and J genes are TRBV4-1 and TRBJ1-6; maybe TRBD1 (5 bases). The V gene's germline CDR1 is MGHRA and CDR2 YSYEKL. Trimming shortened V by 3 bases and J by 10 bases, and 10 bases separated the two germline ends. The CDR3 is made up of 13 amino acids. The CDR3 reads CASSHGGDSPLHF. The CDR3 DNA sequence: TGCGCCAGCAGCCATGGAGGGGACTCACCCCTCCACTTT.

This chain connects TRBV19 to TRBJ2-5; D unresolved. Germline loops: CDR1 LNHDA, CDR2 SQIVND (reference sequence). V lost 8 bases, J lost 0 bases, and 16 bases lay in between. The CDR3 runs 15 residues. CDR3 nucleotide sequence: TGTGCCAGTCGACACTCCCTCATAAACCAAGAGACCCAGTACTTC. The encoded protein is CASRHSLINQETQYF.

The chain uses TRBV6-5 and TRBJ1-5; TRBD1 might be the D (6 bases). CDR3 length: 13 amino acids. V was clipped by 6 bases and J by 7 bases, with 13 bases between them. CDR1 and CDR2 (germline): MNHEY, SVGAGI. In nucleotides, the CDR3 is TGTGCCAGCAGCCAGGGGTTGTGGCAGCCCCAGCATTTT. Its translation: CASSQGLWQPQHF.

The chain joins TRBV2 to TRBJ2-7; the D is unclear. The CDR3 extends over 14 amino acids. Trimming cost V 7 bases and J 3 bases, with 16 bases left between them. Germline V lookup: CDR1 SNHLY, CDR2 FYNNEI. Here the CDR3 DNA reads TGTGCCAGCACCACGGATCAGGCCCACTACGAGCAGTACTTC. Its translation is CASTTDQAHYEQYF. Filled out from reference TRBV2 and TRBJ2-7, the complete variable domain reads EPEVTQTPSHQVTQMGQEVILRCVPISNHLYFYWYRQILGQKVEFLVSFYNNEISEKSEIFDDQFSVERPDGSNFTLKIRSTKLEDSAMYFCASTTDQAHYEQYFGPGTRLTVT.

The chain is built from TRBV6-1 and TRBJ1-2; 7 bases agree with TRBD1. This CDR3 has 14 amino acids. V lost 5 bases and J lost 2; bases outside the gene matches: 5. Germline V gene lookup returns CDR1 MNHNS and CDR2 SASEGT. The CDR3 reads CASSRGGANYGYTF. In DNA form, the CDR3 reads TGTGCCAGCAGTCGAGGGGGCGCGAACTATGGCTACACCTTC.

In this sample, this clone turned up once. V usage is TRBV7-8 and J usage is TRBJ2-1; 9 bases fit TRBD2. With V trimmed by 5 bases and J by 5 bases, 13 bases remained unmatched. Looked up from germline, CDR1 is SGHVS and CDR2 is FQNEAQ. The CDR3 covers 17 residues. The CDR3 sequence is CASSPWVSGGNHNEQFF. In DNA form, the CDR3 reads TGTGCCAGCAGCCCCTGGGTTAGCGGGGGAAACCACAATGAGCAGTTCTTC.

The DNA for the CDR3 is TGTGCCAGCAGCTTTGTTTCGGGACAGCCCCAGCATTTT. Translating it yields CASSFVSGQPQHF. The genes are TRBV5-8 and TRBJ1-5; D uncertain. The CDR3 extends over 13 amino acids. The V end lost 2 bases, the J end lost 7 bases, and 10 bases lay between the germline ends. CDR1 is SGHTS and CDR2 is YDEGEE in the germline V gene.

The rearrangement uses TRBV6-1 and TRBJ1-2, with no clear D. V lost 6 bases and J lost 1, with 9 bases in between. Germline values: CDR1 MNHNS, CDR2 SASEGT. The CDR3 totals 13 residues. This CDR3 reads CASSRFDNYGYTF. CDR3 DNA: TGTGCCAGCAGCAGGTTCGATAACTATGGCTACACCTTC.

The CDR3 sequence is CASKSTRGKTDTQYF. DNA for the CDR3: TGCGCCAGCAAGAGCACCCGTGGTAAAACAGATACGCAGTATTTT. The rearrangement links TRBV4-1 to TRBJ2-3; D call uncertain. V lost 7 bases and J lost 3, with 17 bases in between. This CDR3 has 15 residues. From germline, CDR1 is MGHRA and CDR2 YSYEKL.

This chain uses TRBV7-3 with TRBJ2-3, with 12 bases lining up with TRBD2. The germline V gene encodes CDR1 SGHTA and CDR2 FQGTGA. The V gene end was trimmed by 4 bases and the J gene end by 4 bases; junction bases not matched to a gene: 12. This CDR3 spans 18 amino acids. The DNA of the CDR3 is TGTGCCAGCAGCTCGAGAAGGACTAGCGGGATCCTGGCAGATACGCAGTATTTT. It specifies CASSSRRTSGILADTQYF. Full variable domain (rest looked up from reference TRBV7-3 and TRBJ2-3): GAGVSQTPSNKVTEKGKYVELRCDPISGHTALYWYRQSLGQGPEFLIYFQGTGAADDSGLPNDRFFAVRPEGSVSTLKIQRTERGDSAVYLCASSSRRTSGILADTQYFGPGTRLTVL.

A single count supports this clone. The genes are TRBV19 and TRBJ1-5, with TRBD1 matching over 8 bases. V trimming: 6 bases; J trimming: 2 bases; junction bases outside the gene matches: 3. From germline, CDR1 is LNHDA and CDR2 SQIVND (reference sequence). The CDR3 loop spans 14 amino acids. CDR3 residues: CASRTGQGNQPQHF. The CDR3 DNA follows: TGTGCCAGTAGGACGGGACAGGGCAATCAGCCCCAGCATTTT.

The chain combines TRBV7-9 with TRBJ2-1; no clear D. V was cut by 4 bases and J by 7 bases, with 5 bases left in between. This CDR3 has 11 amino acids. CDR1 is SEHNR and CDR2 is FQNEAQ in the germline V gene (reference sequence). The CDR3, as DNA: TGTGCCAGCAGCTATGTAAATGAGCAGTTCTTC. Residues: CASSYVNEQFF. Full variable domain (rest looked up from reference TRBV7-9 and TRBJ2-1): DTGVSQNPRHKITKRGQNVTFRCDPISEHNRLYWYRQTLGQGPEFLTYFQNEAQLEKSRLLSDRFSAERPKGSFSTLEIQRTEQGDSAMYLCASSYVNEQFFGPGTRLTVL.

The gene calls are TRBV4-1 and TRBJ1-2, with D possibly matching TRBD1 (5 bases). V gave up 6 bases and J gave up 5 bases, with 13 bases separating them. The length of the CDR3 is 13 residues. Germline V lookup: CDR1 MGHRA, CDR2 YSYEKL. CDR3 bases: TGCGCCAGCAGAGGGGTCATACCTTATGGCTACACCTTC. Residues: CASRGVIPYGYTF.

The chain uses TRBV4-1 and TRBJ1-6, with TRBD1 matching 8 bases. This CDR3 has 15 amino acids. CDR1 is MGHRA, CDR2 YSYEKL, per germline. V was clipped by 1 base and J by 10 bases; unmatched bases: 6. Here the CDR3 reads CASSQVGRGHSPLHF. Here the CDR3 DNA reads TGCGCCAGCAGCCAAGTAGGCAGGGGGCACTCACCCCTCCACTTT.

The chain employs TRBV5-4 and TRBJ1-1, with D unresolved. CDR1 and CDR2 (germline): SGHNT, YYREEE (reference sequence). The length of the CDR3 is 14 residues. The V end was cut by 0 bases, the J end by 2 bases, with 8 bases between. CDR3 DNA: TGTGCCAGCAGCTTGGAACCAGAAAACACTGAAGCTTTCTTT. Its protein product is CASSLEPENTEAFF.

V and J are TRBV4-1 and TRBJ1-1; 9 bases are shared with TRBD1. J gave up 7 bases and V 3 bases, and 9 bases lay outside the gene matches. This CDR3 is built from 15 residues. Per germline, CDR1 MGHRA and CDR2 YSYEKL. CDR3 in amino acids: CASSHTGQGGFEAFF. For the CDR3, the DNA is TGCGCCAGCAGCCATACGGGACAGGGCGGCTTTGAAGCTTTCTTT.

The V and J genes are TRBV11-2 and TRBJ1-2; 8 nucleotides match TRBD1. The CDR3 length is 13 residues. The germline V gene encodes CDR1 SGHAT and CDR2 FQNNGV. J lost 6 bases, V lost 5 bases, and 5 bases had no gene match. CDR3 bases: TGTGCCAGCAGCCCTGACAGGGGTAATGGCTACACCTTC. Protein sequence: CASSPDRGNGYTF.

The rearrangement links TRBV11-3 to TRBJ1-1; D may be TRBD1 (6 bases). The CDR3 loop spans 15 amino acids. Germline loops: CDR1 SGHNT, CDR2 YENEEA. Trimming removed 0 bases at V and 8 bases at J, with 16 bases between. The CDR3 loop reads CASSLDFGGRSEAFF. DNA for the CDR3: TGTGCCAGCAGCTTAGATTTTGGGGGCCGGAGCGAAGCTTTCTTT.

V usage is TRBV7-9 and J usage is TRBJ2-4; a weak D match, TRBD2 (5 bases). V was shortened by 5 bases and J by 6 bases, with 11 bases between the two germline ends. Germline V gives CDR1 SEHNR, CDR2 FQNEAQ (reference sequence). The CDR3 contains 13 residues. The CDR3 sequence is CASSPGSGNIQYF. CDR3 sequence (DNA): TGTGCCAGCAGCCCGGGGTCTGGAAACATTCAGTACTTC. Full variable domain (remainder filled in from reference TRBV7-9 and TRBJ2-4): DTGVSQNPRHKITKRGQNVTFRCDPISEHNRLYWYRQTLGQGPEFLTYFQNEAQLEKSRLLSDRFSAERPKGSFSTLEIQRTEQGDSAMYLCASSPGSGNIQYFGAGTRLSVL.

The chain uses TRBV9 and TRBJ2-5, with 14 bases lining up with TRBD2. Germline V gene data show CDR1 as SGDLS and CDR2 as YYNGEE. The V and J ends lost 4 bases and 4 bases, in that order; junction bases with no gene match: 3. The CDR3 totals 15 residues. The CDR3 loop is CASSPGLAGGETQYF. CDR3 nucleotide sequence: TGTGCCAGCAGCCCAGGACTAGCGGGAGGAGAGACCCAGTACTTC.

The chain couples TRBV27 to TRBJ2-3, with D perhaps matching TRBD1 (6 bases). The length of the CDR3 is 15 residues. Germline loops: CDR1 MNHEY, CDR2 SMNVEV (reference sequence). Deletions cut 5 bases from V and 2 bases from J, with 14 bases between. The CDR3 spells CASSEPRGYTDTQYF. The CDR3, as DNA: TGTGCCAGCAGTGAGCCGAGGGGGTACACAGATACGCAGTATTTT.

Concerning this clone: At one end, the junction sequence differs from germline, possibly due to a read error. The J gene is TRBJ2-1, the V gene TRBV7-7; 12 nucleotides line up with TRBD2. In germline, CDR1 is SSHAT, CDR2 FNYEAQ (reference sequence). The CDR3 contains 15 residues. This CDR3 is CASSLGLAGYNEQFF. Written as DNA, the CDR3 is TGTGCTAGCAGCCTCGGACTAGCGGGGTACAATGAGCAGTTCTTC.

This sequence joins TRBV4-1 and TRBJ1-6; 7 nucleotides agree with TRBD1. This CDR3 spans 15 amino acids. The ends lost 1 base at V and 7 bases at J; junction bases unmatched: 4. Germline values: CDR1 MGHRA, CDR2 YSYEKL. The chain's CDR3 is CASSQGDSGNSPLHF. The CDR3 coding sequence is TGCGCCAGCAGCCAAGGGGACAGTGGGAATTCACCCCTCCACTTT.

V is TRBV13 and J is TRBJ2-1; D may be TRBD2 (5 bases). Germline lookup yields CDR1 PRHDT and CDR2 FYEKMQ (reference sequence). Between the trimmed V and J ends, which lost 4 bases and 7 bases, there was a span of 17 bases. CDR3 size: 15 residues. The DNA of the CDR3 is TGTGCCAGCAGCTCGATAGACGGGGTCGTAAATGAGCAGTTCTTC. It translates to CASSSIDGVVNEQFF.

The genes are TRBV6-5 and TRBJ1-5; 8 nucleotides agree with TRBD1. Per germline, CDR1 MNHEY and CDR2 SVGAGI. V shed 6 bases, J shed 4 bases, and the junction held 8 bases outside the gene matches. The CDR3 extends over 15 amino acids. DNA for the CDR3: TGTGCCAGCAGACCAGGACAGGGATATAATCAGCCCCAGCATTTT. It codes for CASRPGQGYNQPQHF.

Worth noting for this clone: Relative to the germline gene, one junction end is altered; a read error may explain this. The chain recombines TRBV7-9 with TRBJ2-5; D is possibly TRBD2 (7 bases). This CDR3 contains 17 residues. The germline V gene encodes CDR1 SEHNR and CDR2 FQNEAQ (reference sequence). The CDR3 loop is CSSSLDSGGRGSETQYF. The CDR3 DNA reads TGTTCCAGCAGCTTAGATTCGGGGGGCAGGGGTTCAGAGACCCAGTACTTC.

The CDR3 coding sequence is TGTGCCAGCAGGACGGGCGGGGGAGGGTACTATGGCTACACCTTC. It specifies CASRTGGGGYYGYTF. The V gene is TRBV6-5, the J gene TRBJ1-2; D may be TRBD1 (5 bases). Germline CDR1 reads MNHEY; CDR2 reads SVGAGI. The CDR3 has 15 amino acids. The V gene lost 6 bases and the J gene lost 3 bases, with 17 bases spanning the gap.

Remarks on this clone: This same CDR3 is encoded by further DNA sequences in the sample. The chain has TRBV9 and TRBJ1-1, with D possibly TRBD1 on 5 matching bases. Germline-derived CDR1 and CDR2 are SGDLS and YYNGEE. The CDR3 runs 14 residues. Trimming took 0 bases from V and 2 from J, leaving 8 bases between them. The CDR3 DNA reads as TGTGCCAGCAGCGTAGCCGGGGGAAACACTGAAGCTTTCTTT. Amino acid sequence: CASSVAGGNTEAFF. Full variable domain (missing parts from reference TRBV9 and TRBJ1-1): DSGVTQTPKHLITATGQRVTLRCSPRSGDLSVYWYQQSLDQGLQFLIQYYNGEERAKGNILERFSAQQFPDLHSELNLSSLELGDSALYFCASSVAGGNTEAFFGQGTRLTVV.